This T cell receptor beta chain was identified in a study of metastatic and nonmetastatic thyroid tumors. Authors' processing steps: Across clinicopathological groups, CDR3 differences served as the basis for building a distant-metastasis classifier for papillary thyroid cancer. TCRdb used MiXCR to call clones anew from the PCR reads. TCRdb assigned the V and J calls; the authors' analysis was not used. The sample shows about 21,000 clones, more than 25% of them seen only once. Ahead of thyroid surgery, no patient had received treatment of any kind. General study points: The study reportedly found significantly higher TCR beta diversity in malignant thyroid tumors than benign nodules, in blood and tumor.

Comment on this clone: No antigen is known for it.

V lost 4 bases, J lost 1 base, and 10 bases lay in between. From germline, CDR1 is GTSNPN and CDR2 SVGIG (reference sequence). The CDR3 extends over 13 amino acids. Sequenced sample: blood. The source is a female donor with papillary thyroid cancer or a benign thyroid nodule (not recorded which). Some clones in this sample may be carry-over from other donors' samples. The V and J genes are TRBV30 and TRBJ1-1; no firm D call. CDR3 sequence (DNA): TGTGCCTGGACCCGGCAGGAGAACACTGAAGCTTTCTTT. This encodes CAWTRQENTEAFF.